Listed here is a single TCR beta chain. Trimming removed 6 bases at V and 1 base at J, with 5 bases between. The CDR3 consists of 12 residues. CDR1 is MNHEY and CDR2 is SVGEGT in the germline V gene. Each CDR3 protein gets one entry after TCRdb re-called the RT-PCR reads with MiXCR. This sample yields some 880,000 distinct CDR3 sequences, of which approximately 19% are seen a single time; around 6% belongs to the top ten. These data come from a study of patients and donors after allogeneic stem cell transplantation. The TCR comes from a human donor who was either an allogeneic HSCT recipient or a stem cell or donor lymphocyte infusion donor (not recorded which). It is not recorded whose cells these are; they may come from a transplant donor. This rearrangement joins TRBV6-2 or TRBV6-3 to TRBJ2-3; D gene uncertain. Sequenced input: blood, either unsorted or a sorted T cell fraction (not recorded which). This chain's CDR3 is CASRDGTDTQYF. The CDR3 bases are TGTGCCAGCAGGGACGGCACAGATACGCAGTATTTT.